This entry is about one T cell receptor (beta chain). Antigen specificity is unknown. This entry belongs to a study of T-cell memory formation after mild COVID-19. CDR1 SGHTA and CDR2 FQGTGA come from the germline V gene. The CDR3 length is 13 residues. V lost 4 bases and J 6 bases, leaving 13 bases between the germline ends. The TCR alpha and TCR beta cDNA libraries, bearing sample barcodes and UMIs, were generated by 5'RACE using constant-segment primers. In TCRdb, the 5' RACE reads were re-called with MiXCR into one record per CDR3 protein. The profile shows tens of thousands of distinct CDR3 sequences, approximately 12% of them singletons. General study findings and limits: Pre-infection memory held some responding clones, suggesting pre-existing cross-reactive T cells responded.

The V gene is TRBV7-3, the J gene TRBJ2-7; possibly TRBD2 for D (5 bases). The sequenced material came from PBMCs or a T cell subset sorted from them (not recorded which). The source is a young man who had mild COVID-19 (a few samples of this study predate the infection). Cell type and time point are not known. This chain's CDR3 is CASSSLEGGEQYF. DNA of the CDR3: TGTGCCAGCAGCTCTCTAGAAGGAGGCGAGCAGTACTTC.